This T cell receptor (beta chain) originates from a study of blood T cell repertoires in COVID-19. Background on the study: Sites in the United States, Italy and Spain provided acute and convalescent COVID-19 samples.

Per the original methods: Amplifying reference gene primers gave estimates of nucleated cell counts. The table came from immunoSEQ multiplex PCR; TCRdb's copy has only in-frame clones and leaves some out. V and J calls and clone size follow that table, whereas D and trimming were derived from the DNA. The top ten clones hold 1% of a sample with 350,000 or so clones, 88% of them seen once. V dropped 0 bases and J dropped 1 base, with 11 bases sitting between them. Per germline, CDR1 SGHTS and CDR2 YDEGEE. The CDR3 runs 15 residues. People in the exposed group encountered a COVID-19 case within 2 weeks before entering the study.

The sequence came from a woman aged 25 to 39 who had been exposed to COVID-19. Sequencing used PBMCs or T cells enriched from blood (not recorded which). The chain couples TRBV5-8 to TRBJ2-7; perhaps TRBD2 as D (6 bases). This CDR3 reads CASSLGGTASYEQYF. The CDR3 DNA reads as TGTGCCAGCAGCTTGGGGGGGACTGCTTCCTACGAGCAGTACTTC.